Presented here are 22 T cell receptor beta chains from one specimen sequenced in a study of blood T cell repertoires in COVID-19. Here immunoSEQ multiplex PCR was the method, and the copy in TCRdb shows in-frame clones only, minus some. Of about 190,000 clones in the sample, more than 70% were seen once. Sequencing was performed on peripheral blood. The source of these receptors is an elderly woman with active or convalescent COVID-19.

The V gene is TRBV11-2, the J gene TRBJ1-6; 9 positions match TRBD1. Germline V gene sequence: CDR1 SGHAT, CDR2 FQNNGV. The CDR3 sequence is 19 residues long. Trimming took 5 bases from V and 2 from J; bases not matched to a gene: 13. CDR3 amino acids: CASSPTGTGRRTYNSPLHF. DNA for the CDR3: TGTGCCAGCAGCCCGACCGGGACAGGGAGACGGACCTATAATTCACCCCTCCACTTT.

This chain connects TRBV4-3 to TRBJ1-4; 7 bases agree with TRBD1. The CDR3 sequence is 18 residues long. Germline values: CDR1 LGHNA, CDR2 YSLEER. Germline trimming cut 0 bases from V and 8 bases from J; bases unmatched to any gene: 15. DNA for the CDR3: TGCGCCAGCAGCCAAGATACGACAGGGAGGAGGGAAAGGGAAAAACTGTTTTTT. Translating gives CASSQDTTGRREREKLFF.

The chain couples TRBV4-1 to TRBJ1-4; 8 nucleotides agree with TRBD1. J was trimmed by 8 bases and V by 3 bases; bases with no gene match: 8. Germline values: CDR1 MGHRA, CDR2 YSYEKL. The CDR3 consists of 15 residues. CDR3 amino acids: CASSHPTGAREKLFF. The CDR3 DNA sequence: TGCGCCAGCAGCCACCCGACAGGGGCTCGAGAAAAACTGTTTTTT.

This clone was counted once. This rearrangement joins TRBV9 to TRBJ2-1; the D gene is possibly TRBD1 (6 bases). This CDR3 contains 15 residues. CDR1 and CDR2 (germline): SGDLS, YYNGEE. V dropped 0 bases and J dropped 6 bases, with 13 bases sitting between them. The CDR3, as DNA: TGTGCCAGCAGCGTAGTGGCAGGGGTCCTCAATGAGCAGTTCTTC. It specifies CASSVVAGVLNEQFF. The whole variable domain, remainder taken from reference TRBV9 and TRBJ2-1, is DSGVTQTPKHLITATGQRVTLRCSPRSGDLSVYWYQQSLDQGLQFLIQYYNGEERAKGNILERFSAQQFPDLHSELNLSSLELGDSALYFCASSVVAGVLNEQFFGPGTRLTVL.

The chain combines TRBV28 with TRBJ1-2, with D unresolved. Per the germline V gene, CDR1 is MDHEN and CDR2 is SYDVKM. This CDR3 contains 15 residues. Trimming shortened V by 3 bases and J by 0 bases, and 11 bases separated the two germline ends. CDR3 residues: CASSLILEANYGYTF. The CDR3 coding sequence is TGTGCCAGCAGTTTGATCCTCGAGGCTAACTATGGCTACACCTTC.

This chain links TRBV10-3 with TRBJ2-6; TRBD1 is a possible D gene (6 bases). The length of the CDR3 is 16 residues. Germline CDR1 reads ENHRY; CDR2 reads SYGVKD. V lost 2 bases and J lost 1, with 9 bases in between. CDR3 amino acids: CAISEEGVSGANVLTF. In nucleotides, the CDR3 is TGTGCCATCAGTGAGGAGGGGGTTTCTGGGGCCAACGTCCTGACTTTC.

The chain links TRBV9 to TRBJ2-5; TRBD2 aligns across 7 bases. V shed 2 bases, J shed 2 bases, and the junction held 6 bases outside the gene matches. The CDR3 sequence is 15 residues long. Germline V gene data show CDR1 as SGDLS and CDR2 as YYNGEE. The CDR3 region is CASSVLGGLQETQYF. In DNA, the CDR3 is TGTGCCAGCAGCGTTCTGGGGGGACTACAAGAGACCCAGTACTTC.

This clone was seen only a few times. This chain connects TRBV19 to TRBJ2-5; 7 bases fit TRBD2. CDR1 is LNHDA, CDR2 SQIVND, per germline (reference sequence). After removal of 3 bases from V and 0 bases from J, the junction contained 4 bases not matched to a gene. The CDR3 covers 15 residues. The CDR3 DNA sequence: TGTGCCAGTAGTATCGTACTAGCGTACCAAGAGACCCAGTACTTC. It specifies CASSIVLAYQETQYF.

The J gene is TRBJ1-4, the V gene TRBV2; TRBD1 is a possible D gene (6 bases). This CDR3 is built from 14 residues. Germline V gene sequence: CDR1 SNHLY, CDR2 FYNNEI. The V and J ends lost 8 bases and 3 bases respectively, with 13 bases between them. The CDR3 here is CASCYQGSNEKLFF. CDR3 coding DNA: TGTGCCAGCTGTTATCAGGGGTCTAATGAAAAACTGTTTTTT.

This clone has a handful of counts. CDR3 residues: CASSLTYTDQPQHF. The CDR3 coding sequence is TGTGCCAGCAGCTTAACGTACACAGATCAGCCCCAGCATTTT. The V gene is TRBV7-3, the J gene TRBJ1-5; D remains unclear. Deletions cut 0 bases from V and 5 bases from J, with 8 bases between. Germline V CDR1 and CDR2: SGHTA, FQGTGA. This CDR3 has 14 residues.

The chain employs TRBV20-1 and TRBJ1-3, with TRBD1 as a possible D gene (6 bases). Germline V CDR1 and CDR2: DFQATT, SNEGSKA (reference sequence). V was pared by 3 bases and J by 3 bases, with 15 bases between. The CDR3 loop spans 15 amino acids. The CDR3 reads CSASMAGAYGNTIYF. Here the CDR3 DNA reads TGCAGTGCTAGTATGGCAGGGGCGTATGGAAACACCATATATTTT.

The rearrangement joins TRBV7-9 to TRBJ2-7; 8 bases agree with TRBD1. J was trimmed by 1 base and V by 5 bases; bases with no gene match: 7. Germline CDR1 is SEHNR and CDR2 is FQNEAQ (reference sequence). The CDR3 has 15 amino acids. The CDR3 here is CASSPIDRGSYEQYF. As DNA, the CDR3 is TGTGCCAGCAGCCCTATCGACAGGGGATCCTACGAGCAGTACTTC.

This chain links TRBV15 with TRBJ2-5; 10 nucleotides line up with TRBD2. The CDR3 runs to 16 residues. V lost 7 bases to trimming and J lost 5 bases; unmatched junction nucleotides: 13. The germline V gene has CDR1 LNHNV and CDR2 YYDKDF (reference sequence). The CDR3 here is CATTRGIAGGQETQYF. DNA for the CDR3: TGTGCCACCACCAGGGGGATAGCGGGGGGCCAGGAGACCCAGTACTTC.

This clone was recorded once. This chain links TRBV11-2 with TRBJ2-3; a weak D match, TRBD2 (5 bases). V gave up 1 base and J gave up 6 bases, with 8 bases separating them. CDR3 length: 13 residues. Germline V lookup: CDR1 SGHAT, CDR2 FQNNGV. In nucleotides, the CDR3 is TGTGCCAGCAGCTTAGCGGGATCGGATACGCAGTATTTT. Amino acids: CASSLAGSDTQYF.

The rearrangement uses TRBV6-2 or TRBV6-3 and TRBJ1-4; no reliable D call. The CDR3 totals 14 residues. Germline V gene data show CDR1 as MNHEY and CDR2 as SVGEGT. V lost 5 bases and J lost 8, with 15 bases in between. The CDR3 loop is CASSHPGEPEKLFF. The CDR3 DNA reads TGTGCCAGCAGTCACCCCGGGGAACCCGAAAAACTGTTTTTT.

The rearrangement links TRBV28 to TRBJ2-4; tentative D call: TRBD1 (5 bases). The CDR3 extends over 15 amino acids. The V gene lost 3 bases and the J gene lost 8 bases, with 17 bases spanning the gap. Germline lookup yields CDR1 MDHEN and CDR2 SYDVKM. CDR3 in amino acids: CASSLKGIGVHIQYF. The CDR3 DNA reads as TGTGCCAGCAGTTTGAAAGGTATAGGGGTGCACATTCAGTACTTC.

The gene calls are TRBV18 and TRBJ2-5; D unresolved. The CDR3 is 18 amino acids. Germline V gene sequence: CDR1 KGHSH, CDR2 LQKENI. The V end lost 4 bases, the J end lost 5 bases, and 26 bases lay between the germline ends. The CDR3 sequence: CASSLRAGTIGPWETQYF. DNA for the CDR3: TGTGCCAGCTCACTCCGCGCTGGCACAATTGGGCCCTGGGAGACCCAGTACTTC.

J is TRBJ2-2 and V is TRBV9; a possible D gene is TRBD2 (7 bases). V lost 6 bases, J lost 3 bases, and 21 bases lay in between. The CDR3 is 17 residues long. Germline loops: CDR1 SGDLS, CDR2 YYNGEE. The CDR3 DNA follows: TGTGCCAGCACCCGTCGGTACGGGGAGGGGGACACCGGGGAGCTGTTTTTT. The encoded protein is CASTRRYGEGDTGELFF.

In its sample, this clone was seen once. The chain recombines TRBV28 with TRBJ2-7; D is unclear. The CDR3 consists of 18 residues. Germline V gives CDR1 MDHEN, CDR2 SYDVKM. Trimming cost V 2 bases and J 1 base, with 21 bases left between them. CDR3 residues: CASSLNEEFKSRSYEQYF. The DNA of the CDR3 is TGTGCCAGCAGTTTAAATGAGGAATTTAAATCTCGATCCTACGAGCAGTACTTC.

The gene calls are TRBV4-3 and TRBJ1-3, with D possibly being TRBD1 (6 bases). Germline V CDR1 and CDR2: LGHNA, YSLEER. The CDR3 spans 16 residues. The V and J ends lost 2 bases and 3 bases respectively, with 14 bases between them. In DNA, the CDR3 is TGCGCCAGCAGCCAAATTACAGGGTTTTTTGGAAACACCATATATTTT. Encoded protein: CASSQITGFFGNTIYF.

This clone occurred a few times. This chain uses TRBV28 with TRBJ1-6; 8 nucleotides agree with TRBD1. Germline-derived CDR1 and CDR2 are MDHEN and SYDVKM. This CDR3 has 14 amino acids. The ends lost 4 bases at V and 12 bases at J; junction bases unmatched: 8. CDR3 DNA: TGTGCCAGCAGTTCCACAAGGACAGGGAGACCCCTCCACTTT. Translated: CASSSTRTGRPLHF.

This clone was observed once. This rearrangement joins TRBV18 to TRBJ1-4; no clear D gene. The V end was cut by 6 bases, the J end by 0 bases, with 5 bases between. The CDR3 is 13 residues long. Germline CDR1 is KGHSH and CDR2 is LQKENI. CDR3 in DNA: TGTGCCAGCTCGACTACAACTAATGAAAAACTGTTTTTT. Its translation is CASSTTTNEKLFF.